A selection of T cell receptor beta chains follows, all from one sample in a study of T cell changes during pregnancy in multiple sclerosis. Some clones are missing from TCRdb's copy, which holds only in-frame ones; the method was immunoSEQ multiplex PCR. The sample lists roughly 40,000 clones, roughly nine tenths occurring once. The starting material was CD4+ T cells from peripheral blood mononuclear cells, obtained in the first trimester of pregnancy. The receptors stem from a female donor with multiple sclerosis, enrolled in a pregnancy study. Both conserved end residues are part of each CDR3. Each record gives: J gene, clone size, V gene, CDR3 protein. The size of a clone is reported for some rows only, either as once, few or many, or as a class for expanded clones.

J: TRBJ1-1; size: -; V: TRBV5-6; CDR3: CASSPGGGGHDRAFF
J: TRBJ2-7; size: -; V: TRBV10-3; CDR3: CAMSPGQGSYEQYF
J: TRBJ1-5; size: -; V: TRBV5-6; CDR3: CASSSKIQGTNQPQHF
J: TRBJ2-3; size: -; V: TRBV5-4; CDR3: CASSLWGSGDTQYF
J: TRBJ2-1; size: -; V: TRBV14; CDR3: CASSQRHSIYNEQFF
J: TRBJ2-3; size: -; V: TRBV18; CDR3: CASSPQQGITDTQYF
J: TRBJ2-1; size: -; V: TRBV19; CDR3: CASSPSGGSSYNEQFF
J: TRBJ1-5; size: medium-sized; V: TRBV2; CDR3: CASRVRDTSNQPQHF
J: TRBJ2-3; size: few; V: TRBV12-5; CDR3: CASGLGRAGGTSSTDTQYF
J: TRBJ1-5; size: once; V: TRBV19; CDR3: CASRGQYSNQPQHF
J: TRBJ2-7; size: -; V: TRBV5-4; CDR3: CASSEETGWTYEQYF
J: TRBJ1-1; size: -; V: TRBV20-1; CDR3: CSATGVAEAFF
J: TRBJ2-7; size: -; V: TRBV30; CDR3: CAWSGGYDYEQYF
J: TRBJ2-1; size: -; V: TRBV12-1; CDR3: CASSPWRDHHNEQFF
J: TRBJ1-2; size: -; V: TRBV30; CDR3: CAWSYRGSNYGYTF
J: TRBJ1-2; size: -; V: TRBV15; CDR3: CATSSLPGGSNSNYGYTF
J: TRBJ2-5; size: few; V: TRBV5-1; CDR3: CASSPGQYQETQYF
J: TRBJ2-1; size: -; V: TRBV6-5; CDR3: CASTRTSGGNNEQFF
J: TRBJ2-3; size: few; V: TRBV5-1; CDR3: CASSLAAGGTDTQYF
J: TRBJ2-2; size: -; V: TRBV5-6; CDR3: CASSSPDKTNTGELFF
J: TRBJ1-4; size: -; V: TRBV6-1; CDR3: CASSEPPLNEKLFF
J: TRBJ1-3; size: -; V: TRBV19; CDR3: CASWTGPGNTIYF
J: TRBJ2-3; size: -; V: TRBV6-5; CDR3: CASSYHTLRIDTQYF
J: TRBJ2-5; size: -; V: TRBV5-1; CDR3: CASSQGLSQETQYF
J: TRBJ1-5; size: -; V: TRBV5-5; CDR3: CASSIGQGGDGQPQHF
J: TRBJ2-1; size: -; V: TRBV5-1; CDR3: CASSAPGLAGGNEQFF
J: TRBJ2-1; size: -; V: TRBV7-9; CDR3: CASSSGLAGGAYNEQFF
J: TRBJ2-7; size: -; V: TRBV6-1; CDR3: CASKDRSYEQYF
J: TRBJ1-2; size: -; V: TRBV6-1; CDR3: CASRETGGHYGYTF
J: TRBJ2-4; size: -; V: TRBV19; CDR3: CASSMLEEGKNIQYF
J: TRBJ2-7; size: -; V: TRBV25-1; CDR3: CASSAAWGQGYSYEQYF
J: TRBJ1-2; size: -; V: TRBV19; CDR3: CASSIRWGDSDGYTF
J: TRBJ1-1; size: -; V: TRBV6-4; CDR3: CASSHEGGTEAFF
J: TRBJ2-1; size: -; V: TRBV5-1; CDR3: CASSLAGDPLYNEQFF
J: TRBJ2-1; size: -; V: TRBV7-3; CDR3: CASSFKPSGGISYNEQFF
J: TRBJ2-1; size: -; V: TRBV6-5; CDR3: CASSYSRTSRFREQFF
J: TRBJ1-5; size: -; V: TRBV19; CDR3: CASSKKGQGNQPQHF
J: TRBJ2-7; size: -; V: TRBV19; CDR3: CASSIMVLNSYEQYF
J: TRBJ2-7; size: few; V: TRBV7-9; CDR3: CASSLERGSYEQYF
J: TRBJ2-7; size: -; V: TRBV9; CDR3: CASNHGTGEREQYF
J: TRBJ2-7; size: -; V: TRBV18; CDR3: CASTPSSGAYEQYF
J: TRBJ1-1; size: -; V: TRBV19; CDR3: CASSIDQRIAFF
J: TRBJ1-5; size: -; V: TRBV18; CDR3: CASSPTVQGHQPQHF
J: TRBJ2-2; size: -; V: TRBV20-1; CDR3: CSAPRAGELFF
J: TRBJ1-1; size: -; V: TRBV7-2; CDR3: CASSRMRDTEAFF
J: TRBJ1-3; size: few; V: TRBV7-9; CDR3: CASSFSGKAGNTIYF
J: TRBJ2-4; size: few; V: TRBV27; CDR3: CASSREGLGKNIQYF
J: TRBJ2-3; size: -; V: TRBV4-3; CDR3: CASSQEPAAGRSTDTQYF
J: TRBJ1-5; size: -; V: TRBV6-1; CDR3: CASSGGDSSNQPQHF
J: TRBJ1-2; size: -; V: TRBV19; CDR3: CASSSSSRGYGYTF
J: TRBJ2-7; size: once; V: TRBV10-3; CDR3: CAIRGNWDSYEQYF
J: TRBJ2-7; size: -; V: TRBV7-6; CDR3: CASSSPERGSYEQYF
J: TRBJ1-1; size: -; V: TRBV7-9; CDR3: CASSDQGKQGEAFF
J: TRBJ1-2; size: -; V: TRBV7-2; CDR3: CASSPFSEGAIGYTF
J: TRBJ1-2; size: -; V: TRBV18; CDR3: CASSEGQGSGYTF
J: TRBJ1-5; size: -; V: TRBV6-6; CDR3: CASGGQGGYQPQHF
J: TRBJ1-1; size: -; V: TRBV6-1; CDR3: CASSERTGYTMNTEAFF
J: TRBJ2-3; size: -; V: TRBV7-2; CDR3: CASSFSSGVGTDTQYF
J: TRBJ2-5; size: -; V: TRBV18; CDR3: CASSPQPGQETQYF
J: TRBJ1-6; size: -; V: TRBV4-3; CDR3: CASSPASRQSSYNSPLHF